This T cell receptor beta chain originates from a study of T cell repertoires in cytomegalovirus infection (dated by TCRdb to the late 2010s). Turning to the overall study: The peptide stimulations were aimed at well-studied HLA-B-restricted epitopes as well as recently identified HLA-C-restricted CMV epitopes, whose presentation resists viral immunomodulation. Donor HLA type was relevant to the analysis, because carriage of CMV infection together with the matching HLA type was indicated by public TCR beta signatures. The research as a whole found: The ex vivo response was dominated by HLA-C-restricted CMV-specific TCR beta clonotypes, and the single most frequent clonotype in two of eight donors was supplied by these HLA-C-restricted clonotypes. In both this cohort and an independent approximately 370-donor cohort, the cumulative frequency of public TCR beta family members distinguished carriers of CMV infection plus the relevant HLA type.

What the treatment or condition label conveys for this sample: in vitro stimulation with specific CMV peptide epitopes to enrich CMV-specific T cells. Sequencing used an Illumina HiSeq 1500. In TCRdb, the public reads were trimmed at Q25 with fastp and aligned with MiXCR, with productive beta chains retained. Every entry covers one CDR3 protein and lists the most common genes and DNA from its rows. Across this sample there are 640,000 or so distinct CDR3 sequences, with around a third seen only once. About 18% of the sample comes from the top ten. Notes on this clonotype: Its target antigen remains unknown. The sample holds no much larger clone one base away, and base qualities are not on file.

V is shortened by 0 bases, J by 6 bases, and the region joining them spans 12 bases. Via the germline V gene (reference sequence), CDR1 is MNHNY and CDR2 SVGAGI. Counted from cysteine to phenylalanine, this CDR3 has 14 amino acids. Kept here is only the CDR3 DNA, which spans 42 bases and is read in frame from base 1. The sequence came from a human donor in good health (CMV status not recorded). Some clones in this sample may be carry-over from other donors' samples. In this chain, TRBV6-6 is recombined with TRBJ2-7, with the D gene not confidently named. The sample was cultured PBMCs, taken from culture after CMV antigen stimulation. In nucleotide form, the sequence is TGTGCCAGCAGTTACTCCCCCATCGGCGGCGAGCAGTACTTC. It specifies CASSYSPIGGEQYF.